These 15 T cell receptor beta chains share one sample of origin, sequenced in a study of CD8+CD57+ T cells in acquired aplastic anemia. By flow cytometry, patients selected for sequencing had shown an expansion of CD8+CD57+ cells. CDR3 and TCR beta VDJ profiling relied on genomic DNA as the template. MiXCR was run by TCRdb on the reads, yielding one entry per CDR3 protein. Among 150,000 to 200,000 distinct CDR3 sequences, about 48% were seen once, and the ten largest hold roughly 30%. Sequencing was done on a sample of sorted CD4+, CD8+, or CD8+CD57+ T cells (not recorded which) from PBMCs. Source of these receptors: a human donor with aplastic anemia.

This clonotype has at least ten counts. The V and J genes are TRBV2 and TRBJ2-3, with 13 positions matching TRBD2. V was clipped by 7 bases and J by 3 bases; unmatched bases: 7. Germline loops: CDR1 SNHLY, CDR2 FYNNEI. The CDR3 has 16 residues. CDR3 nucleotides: TGTGCCAGCACGCACGGGACTAGCGGGAAGACAGATACGCAGTATTTT. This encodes CASTHGTSGKTDTQYF. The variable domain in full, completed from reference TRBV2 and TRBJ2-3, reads EPEVTQTPSHQVTQMGQEVILRCVPISNHLYFYWYRQILGQKVEFLVSFYNNEISEKSEIFDDQFSVERPDGSNFTLKIRSTKLEDSAMYFCASTHGTSGKTDTQYFGPGTRLTVL.

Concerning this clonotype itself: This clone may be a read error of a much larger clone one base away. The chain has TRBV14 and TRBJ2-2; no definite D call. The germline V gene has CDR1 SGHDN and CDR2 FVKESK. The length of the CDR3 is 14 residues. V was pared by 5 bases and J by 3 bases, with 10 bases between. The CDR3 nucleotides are TGTGCCAGCAGCTGTAACTTATACACCGGGGAGCTGTTTTTT. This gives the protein CASSCNLYTGELFF.

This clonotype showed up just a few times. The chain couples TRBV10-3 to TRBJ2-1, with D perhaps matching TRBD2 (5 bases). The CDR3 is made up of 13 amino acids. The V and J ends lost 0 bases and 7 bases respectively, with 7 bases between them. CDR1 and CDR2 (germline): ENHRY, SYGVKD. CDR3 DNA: TGTGCCATCAGTGAGTCGGAGGTTAATGAGCAGTTCTTC. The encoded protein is CAISESEVNEQFF.

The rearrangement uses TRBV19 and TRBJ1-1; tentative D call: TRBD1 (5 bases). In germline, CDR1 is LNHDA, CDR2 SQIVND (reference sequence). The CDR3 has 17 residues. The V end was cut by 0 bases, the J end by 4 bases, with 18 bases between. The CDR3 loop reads CASSIDPDGRAGTEAFF. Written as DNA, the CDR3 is TGTGCCAGTAGTATAGATCCCGACGGCAGGGCTGGCACTGAAGCTTTCTTT. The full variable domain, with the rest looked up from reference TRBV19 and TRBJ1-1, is DGGITQSPKYLFRKEGQNVTLSCEQNLNHDAMYWYRQDPGQGLRLIYYSQIVNDFQKGDIAEGYSVSREKKESFPLTVTSAQKNPTAFYLCASSIDPDGRAGTEAFFGQGTRLTVV.

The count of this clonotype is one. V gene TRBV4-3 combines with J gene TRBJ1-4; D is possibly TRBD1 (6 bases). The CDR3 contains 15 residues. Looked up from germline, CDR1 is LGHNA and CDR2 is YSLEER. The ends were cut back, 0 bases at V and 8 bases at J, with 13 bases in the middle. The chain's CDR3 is CASSQENRANEKLFF. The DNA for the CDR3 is TGCGCCAGCAGCCAAGAGAACAGGGCGAACGAAAAACTGTTTTTT.

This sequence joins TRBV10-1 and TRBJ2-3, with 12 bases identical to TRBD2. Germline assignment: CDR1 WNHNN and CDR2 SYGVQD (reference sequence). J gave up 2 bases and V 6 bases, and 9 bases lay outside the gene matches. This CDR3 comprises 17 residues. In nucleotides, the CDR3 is TGCGCCAGCAGGCCCGGACTAGCGGGAAACCCCACAGATACGCAGTATTTT. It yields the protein CASRPGLAGNPTDTQYF.

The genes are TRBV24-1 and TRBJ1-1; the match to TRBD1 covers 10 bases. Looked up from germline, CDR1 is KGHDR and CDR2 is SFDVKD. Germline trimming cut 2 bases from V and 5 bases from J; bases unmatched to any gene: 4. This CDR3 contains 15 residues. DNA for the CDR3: TGTGCCACCAGTGATTCCGGGACAGGGGAAACTGAAGCTTTCTTT. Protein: CATSDSGTGETEAFF.

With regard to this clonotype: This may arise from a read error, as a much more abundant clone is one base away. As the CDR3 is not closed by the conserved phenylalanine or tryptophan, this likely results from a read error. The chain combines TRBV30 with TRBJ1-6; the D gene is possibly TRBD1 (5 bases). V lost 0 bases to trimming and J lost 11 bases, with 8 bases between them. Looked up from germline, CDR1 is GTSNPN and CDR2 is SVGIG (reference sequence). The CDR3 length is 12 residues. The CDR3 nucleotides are TGTGCCTGGAGTGTAGGGGAGGCACCCCTCCACCTT. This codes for CAWSVGEAPLHL.

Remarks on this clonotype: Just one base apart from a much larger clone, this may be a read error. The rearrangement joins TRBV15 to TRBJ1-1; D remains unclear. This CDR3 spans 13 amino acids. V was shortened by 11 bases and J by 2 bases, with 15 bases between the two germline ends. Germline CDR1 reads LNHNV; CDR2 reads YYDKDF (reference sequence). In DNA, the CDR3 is TGTGCCGTCAGCAGAGATGCTAACACTGAAGCTTTCTTT. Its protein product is CAVSRDANTEAFF.

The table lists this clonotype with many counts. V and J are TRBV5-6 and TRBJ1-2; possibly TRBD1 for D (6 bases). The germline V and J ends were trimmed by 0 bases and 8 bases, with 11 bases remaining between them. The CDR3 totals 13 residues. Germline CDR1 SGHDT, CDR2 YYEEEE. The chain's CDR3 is CASSLEGQGGYTF. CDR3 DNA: TGTGCCAGCAGCTTGGAGGGACAAGGAGGCTACACCTTC.

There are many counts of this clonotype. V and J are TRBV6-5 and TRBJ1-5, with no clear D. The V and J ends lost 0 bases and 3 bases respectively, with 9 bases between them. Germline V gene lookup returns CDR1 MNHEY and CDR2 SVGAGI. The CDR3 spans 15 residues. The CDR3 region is CASSYSASFNQPQHF. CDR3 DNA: TGTGCCAGCAGTTACTCCGCCAGTTTCAATCAGCCCCAGCATTTT.

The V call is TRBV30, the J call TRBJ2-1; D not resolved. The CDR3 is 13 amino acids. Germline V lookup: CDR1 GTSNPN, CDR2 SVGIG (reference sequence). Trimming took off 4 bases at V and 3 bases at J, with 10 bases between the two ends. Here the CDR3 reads CAWIRDDYNEQFF. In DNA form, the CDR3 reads TGTGCCTGGATTCGCGACGACTACAATGAGCAGTTCTTC.

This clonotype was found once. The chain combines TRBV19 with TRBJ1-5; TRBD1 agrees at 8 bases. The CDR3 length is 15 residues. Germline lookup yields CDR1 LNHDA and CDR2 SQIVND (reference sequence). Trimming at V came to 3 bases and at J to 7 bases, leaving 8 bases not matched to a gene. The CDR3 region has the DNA TGTGCCAGTAGTATCAGGACAGGGTCGCGACAGCCCCAGCATTTT. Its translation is CASSIRTGSRQPQHF.

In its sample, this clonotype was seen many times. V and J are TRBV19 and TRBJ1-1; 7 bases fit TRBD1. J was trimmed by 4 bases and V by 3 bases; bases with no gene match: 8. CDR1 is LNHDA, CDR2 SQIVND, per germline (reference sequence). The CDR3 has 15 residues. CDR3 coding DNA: TGTGCCAGTAGTATGTACAGGGGCGCGGCCACTGAAGCTTTCTTT. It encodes CASSMYRGAATEAFF.

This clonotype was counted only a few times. The CDR3 region has the DNA TGTGCCAGCAGTTTGTGGACAGGGGAAGAAGCTTTCTTT. The encoded protein is CASSLWTGEEAFF. The genes are TRBV27 and TRBJ1-1, with 9 bases lining up with TRBD1. Trimming took 3 bases from V and 8 from J; bases not matched to a gene: 4. This CDR3 has 13 amino acids. Germline lookup yields CDR1 MNHEY and CDR2 SMNVEV (reference sequence).